The 7 T cell receptor beta chains listed next were all sequenced from one sample in a study of cytomegalovirus exposure and HLA in healthy donors. The primer mix had 60 Vbeta and 13 Jbeta primers. The assay was immunoSEQ multiplex PCR, and TCRdb's table has in-frame clones only and misses some. There are 120,000 or so clones in the sample; 80% occur only once, and 8.8% lies in the top ten. Sequencing used PBMCs. These TCRs come from a female donor in good health and CMV-seropositive.

J is TRBJ2-5 and V is TRBV30, with a tentative D call TRBD2 (5 bases). The DNA end is a closer match to TRBJ2-7, so the J assignment may be wrong. Per the germline V gene, CDR1 is GTSNPN and CDR2 is SVGIG (reference sequence). The CDR3 extends over 12 amino acids. The CDR3 DNA sequence: TGTGCCTCCTCCGGACTCACCTACGAGCAGTACTTC. Its translation: CASSGLTYEQYF.

The chain links TRBV7-6 to TRBJ2-1; 9 bases match TRBD2. Germline CDR1 and CDR2: SGHVS and FNYEAQ. The CDR3 spans 16 residues. The J segment lost 3 bases and the V segment lost 5 bases, leaving 8 bases of the junction unmatched. CDR3 DNA: TGTGCCAGCAGCAACGGACTAGCGCTTGACTACAATGAGCAGTTCTTC. Translation: CASSNGLALDYNEQFF.

The rearrangement joins TRBV14 to TRBJ1-4; 9 positions agree with TRBD1. Trimming took 0 bases from V and 11 from J; bases not matched to a gene: 10. In germline, CDR1 is SGHDN, CDR2 FVKESK. The CDR3 contains 16 residues. The CDR3 region is CASSQDMTGGYGKLFF. CDR3 nucleotide sequence: TGTGCCAGCAGCCAAGACATGACAGGGGGATACGGGAAACTGTTTTTT.

In this sample, this clone turned up a few times. Written as DNA, the CDR3 is TGTGCCAGCAGCGCAGGACAGTTTGAAGCTTTCTTT. This sequence encodes CASSAGQFEAFF. The V gene is TRBV5-4, the J gene TRBJ1-1, with D perhaps TRBD1 (6 bases). Germline lookup yields CDR1 SGHNT and CDR2 YYREEE (reference sequence). This CDR3 has 12 amino acids. Between the trimmed V and J ends, which lost 4 bases and 7 bases, there was a span of 11 bases.

The chain recombines TRBV18 with TRBJ2-7, with TRBD1 matching 11 bases. The length of the CDR3 is 15 residues. V was clipped by 1 base and J by 7 bases; unmatched bases: 6. In germline, CDR1 is KGHSH, CDR2 LQKENI. CDR3 DNA: TGTGCCAGCTCACCACGGGACAGGGGGTATTTAGAGCAGTACTTC. It translates to CASSPRDRGYLEQYF.

This chain links TRBV30 with TRBJ2-3; D may be TRBD2 (5 bases). Germline assignment: CDR1 GTSNPN and CDR2 SVGIG (reference sequence). Trimming took off 4 bases at V and 6 bases at J, with 14 bases between the two ends. The CDR3 is 13 residues long. CDR3 protein: CAWTVAGPDTQYF. In DNA, the CDR3 is TGTGCCTGGACGGTGGCGGGTCCCGATACGCAGTATTTT.

The rearrangement joins TRBV9 to TRBJ2-2, with 8 bases matching TRBD2. The CDR3 sequence is 15 residues long. Germline trimming cut 0 bases from V and 5 bases from J; bases unmatched to any gene: 3. Germline-derived CDR1 and CDR2 are SGDLS and YYNGEE. The chain's CDR3 is CASSVEGGRTGELFF. The CDR3 coding sequence is TGTGCCAGCAGCGTAGAGGGCGGGAGGACCGGGGAGCTGTTTTTT.